The 13 T cell receptor beta chains below all came from one sample that was sequenced in a study of blood T cell repertoires in COVID-19 (TCRdb year 2020). The library came from the immunoSEQ multiplex PCR assay. Sourced from immuneACCESS, this table was stored by TCRdb with only in-frame sequences that have V and J called. A share of the clones is absent; for the studies checked, an unresolved V gene accounts for under half, and the remainder has no known explanation. Across this sample there are fewer than 700,000 clones, with roughly 91% seen only once. Of the sample, 7.5% to 9.5% is held by the ten largest clones. The material sequenced was peripheral blood. Receptor source: a woman aged 50 to 60 with COVID-19, enrolled during active disease.

V is TRBV3-1 (or the pseudogene TRBV3-2) and J is TRBJ2-7; TRBD1 matches at 7 bases. V dropped 7 bases and J dropped 2; count of bases not matched to a gene: 8. The CDR3 is 14 amino acids. Per germline, CDR1 LGHDT and CDR2 YNNKEL (reference sequence). CDR3 nucleotide sequence: TGTGCCAGCACCGATGCAGGGGGAACCTACGAGCAGTACTTC. Amino acids: CASTDAGGTYEQYF.

The chain carries TRBV2 and TRBJ1-5; the D gene is possibly TRBD1 (5 bases). This CDR3 comprises 15 residues. V dropped 2 bases and J dropped 5 bases, with 13 bases sitting between them. The germline CDR1 and CDR2 sequences are SNHLY and FYNNEI. This chain's CDR3 is CASSERGESYQPQHF. The CDR3 DNA reads as TGTGCCAGCAGTGAAAGGGGTGAGAGCTATCAGCCCCAGCATTTT.

Here the CDR3 DNA reads TGTGCCAGTAGTACCCGGGACACGGGCCTCTACGAGCAGTACTTC. Translation gives CASSTRDTGLYEQYF. V and J are TRBV19 and TRBJ2-7; the D gene is possibly TRBD1 (6 bases). V lost 4 bases to trimming and J lost 3 bases, with 16 bases between them. Germline V lookup: CDR1 LNHDA, CDR2 SQIVND (reference sequence). CDR3 size: 15 residues.

The gene calls are TRBV5-1 and TRBJ1-6, with 9 bases aligning to TRBD1. Trimming cost V 4 bases and J 7 bases; bases outside gene matches: 6. The CDR3 is 15 amino acids. Germline-derived CDR1 and CDR2 are SGHRS and YFSETQ. Here the CDR3 reads CASSATGGVNSPLHF. DNA for the CDR3: TGCGCCAGCAGCGCAACAGGGGGCGTGAATTCACCCCTCCACTTT.

V and J are TRBV28 and TRBJ1-2; possible D gene TRBD1, 5 bases. V was clipped by 8 bases and J by 2 bases, with 9 bases between them. Looked up from germline, CDR1 is MDHEN and CDR2 is SYDVKM. The CDR3 sequence is 12 residues long. DNA for the CDR3: TGTGCCAGCGGGGCGGGAAACTATGGCTACACCTTC. It is translated as CASGAGNYGYTF.

The chain carries TRBV12-3 or TRBV12-4 and TRBJ2-3; D unclear. This CDR3 spans 12 amino acids. The V end was cut by 3 bases, the J end by 4 bases, with 5 bases between. CDR3 bases: TGTGCCAGCAGTTTCTCGTCAGATACGCAGTATTTT. This translates into CASSFSSDTQYF.

V and J are TRBV7-9 and TRBJ1-2, with D possibly matching TRBD1 (5 bases). Germline loops: CDR1 SEHNR, CDR2 FQNEAQ (reference sequence). The CDR3 has 13 residues. V lost 5 bases and J lost 8, with 15 bases in between. The CDR3 sequence is CASSETAMGGYTF. The CDR3 DNA reads TGTGCCAGCAGCGAGACAGCGATGGGGGGCTACACCTTC.

The chain recombines TRBV3-1 (or the pseudogene TRBV3-2) with TRBJ2-2; the match to TRBD2 covers 8 bases. The V gene end was trimmed by 6 bases and the J gene end by 6 bases; junction bases not matched to a gene: 9. The CDR3 length is 15 residues. In germline, CDR1 is LGHDT, CDR2 YNNKEL (reference sequence). CDR3 loop: CASSASGGRPGELFF. The DNA for the CDR3 is TGTGCCAGCAGTGCAAGCGGGGGCCGCCCCGGGGAGCTGTTTTTT.

J is TRBJ2-7 and V is TRBV9; D gene ambiguous. The germline V gene encodes CDR1 SGDLS and CDR2 YYNGEE. The V end was cut by 4 bases, the J end by 6 bases, with 17 bases between. This CDR3 contains 14 residues. In nucleotides, the CDR3 is TGTGCCAGCAGCCCCGCTTTGGCCCGCCCCGAGCAGTACTTC. Protein: CASSPALARPEQYF.

The chain joins TRBV5-4 to TRBJ2-1; possibly TRBD2 for D (7 bases). Trimming removed 2 bases from V and 6 bases from J, with 12 bases in between. Germline V gene sequence: CDR1 SGHNT, CDR2 YYREEE (reference sequence). The CDR3 covers 14 residues. CDR3 in amino acids: CASSLGGAGNEQFF. The CDR3 region has the DNA TGTGCCAGCAGCTTAGGGGGGGCCGGCAATGAGCAGTTCTTC.

The V call is TRBV6-5, the J call TRBJ1-5, with D hard to call. CDR1 MNHEY and CDR2 SVGAGI come from the germline V gene. Trimming left V 6 bases short and J 3 bases short, with 12 bases between. This CDR3 region has 14 residues. The CDR3 is CASSSREFNQPQHF. The DNA of the CDR3 is TGTGCCAGCAGCTCCCGGGAATTCAATCAGCCCCAGCATTTT.

The CDR3 region is CASDSGGSAFF. DNA of the CDR3: TGTGCCAGTGACTCAGGCGGGTCGGCTTTCTTT. The chain couples TRBV2 to TRBJ1-1, with D unclear. Germline V gene lookup returns CDR1 SNHLY and CDR2 FYNNEI. This CDR3 contains 11 residues. Trimming left V 9 bases short and J 11 bases short, with 16 bases between.

This rearrangement joins TRBV2 to TRBJ1-6; D remains ambiguous. Germline V CDR1 and CDR2: SNHLY, FYNNEI. The CDR3 spans 15 residues. With 6 bases removed from V and 14 bases from J, the gap between germline ends came to 23 bases. CDR3 residues: CASRAADGSPLSLHF. The DNA of the CDR3 is TGTGCCAGCAGGGCCGCAGACGGGTCTCCTTTGTCCCTCCACTTT.